This entry is about one T cell receptor (beta chain). During active infection, Seattle patients enrolled and were then monitored through disease. The CDR3 runs 11 residues. Germline V lookup: CDR1 MGHDK, CDR2 SYGVNS. V shed 8 bases and J shed 10 bases, with 12 bases lying between them. This specimen comes from a study of blood T cell repertoires in COVID-19. Study in general: PBMCs, B-cell-depleted T cells, or T cells were the source of the cDNA or gDNA that made up the material.

Original analysis: Amplification of reference gene primers provided the estimated nucleated cell counts. Sequencing was performed with immunoSEQ multiplex PCR; in TCRdb, only in-frame clones are kept and a portion is missing. V and J calls and clone size are as listed in that table; D and trimming were resolved from the DNA. The sample consists of fewer than 350,000 clones, around 90% of them appearing once. Sequencing was performed on peripheral blood. This chain links TRBV25-1 with TRBJ2-1, with D maybe TRBD1 (6 bases). The clonotype comes from a woman aged 60-75 years with COVID-19, enrolled during active disease. CDR3 loop: CASDSQGEQFF. In nucleotides, the CDR3 is TGTGCCAGCGATTCACAGGGAGAGCAGTTCTTC.